This TCR beta chain was recovered during a study of memory CD4+ T cells and cytomegalovirus serostatus. Sequenced by immunoSEQ multiplex PCR; TCRdb stores in-frame clones only, minus some. The sample consists of 55,000 to 80,000 clones, roughly three quarters of them appearing once. This clone was seen a few times. The antigen remains undetermined. Germline V CDR1 and CDR2: WNHNN, SYGVQD (reference sequence). Trimming removed 7 bases at V and 0 bases at J, with 12 bases between. This CDR3 is built from 14 residues. Single viable CD3+CD4+CD8-CD45RO+ cells were sorted as the memory CD4+ T cells. Total CD4+ T cells were enriched by CD4 positive selection. Overall study results and limits: Each of approximately 69 CMV-associated TCRbeta sequences occurred in one to five individuals. The CMV-associated TCR signature appears largely within the CD4+ memory repertoire. A US-trained random forest predicted CMV serostatus with median AUC around 0.91.

V and J are TRBV10-1 and TRBJ1-1; no clear D. What was sequenced was memory CD4+ T cells from blood. This TCR came from an adult in good health and CMV-seropositive. The CDR3 sequence is CASNLRRVNTEAFF. The CDR3 DNA sequence: TGCGCCAGCAACCTTAGAAGGGTGAACACTGAAGCTTTCTTT.